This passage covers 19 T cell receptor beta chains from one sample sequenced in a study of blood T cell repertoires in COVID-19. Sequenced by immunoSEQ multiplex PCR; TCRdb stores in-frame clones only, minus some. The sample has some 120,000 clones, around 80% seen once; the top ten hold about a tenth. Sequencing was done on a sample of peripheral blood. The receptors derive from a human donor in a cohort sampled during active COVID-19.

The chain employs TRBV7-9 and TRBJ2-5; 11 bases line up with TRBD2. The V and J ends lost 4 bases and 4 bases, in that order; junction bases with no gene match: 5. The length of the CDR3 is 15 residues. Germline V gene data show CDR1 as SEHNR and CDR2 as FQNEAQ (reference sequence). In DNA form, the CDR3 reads TGTGCCAGCAGCTCGACTAGCGGGGCTTTAGAGACCCAGTACTTC. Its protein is CASSSTSGALETQYF. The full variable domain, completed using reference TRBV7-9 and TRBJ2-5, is DTGVSQNPRHKITKRGQNVTFRCDPISEHNRLYWYRQTLGQGPEFLTYFQNEAQLEKSRLLSDRFSAERPKGSFSTLEIQRTEQGDSAMYLCASSSTSGALETQYFGPGTRLLVL.

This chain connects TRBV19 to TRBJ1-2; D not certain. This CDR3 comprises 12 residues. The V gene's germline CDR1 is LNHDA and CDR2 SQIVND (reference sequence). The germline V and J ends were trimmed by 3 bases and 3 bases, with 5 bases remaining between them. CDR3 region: CASSIRDYGYTF. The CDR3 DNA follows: TGTGCCAGTAGTATCCGGGACTATGGCTACACCTTC. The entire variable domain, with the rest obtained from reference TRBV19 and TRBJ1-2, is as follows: DGGITQSPKYLFRKEGQNVTLSCEQNLNHDAMYWYRQDPGQGLRLIYYSQIVNDFQKGDIAEGYSVSREKKESFPLTVTSAQKNPTAFYLCASSIRDYGYTFGSGTRLTVV.

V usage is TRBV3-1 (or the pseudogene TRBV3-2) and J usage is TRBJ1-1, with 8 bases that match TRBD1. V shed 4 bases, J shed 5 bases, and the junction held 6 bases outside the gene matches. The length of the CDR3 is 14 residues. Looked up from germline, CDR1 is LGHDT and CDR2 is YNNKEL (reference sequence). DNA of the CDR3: TGTGCCAGCAGCCCGGACAGGGTTTTAACTGAAGCTTTCTTT. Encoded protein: CASSPDRVLTEAFF.

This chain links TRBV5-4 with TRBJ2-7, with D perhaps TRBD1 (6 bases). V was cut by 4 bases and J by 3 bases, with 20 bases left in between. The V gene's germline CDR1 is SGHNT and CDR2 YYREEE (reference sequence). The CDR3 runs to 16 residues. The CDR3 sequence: CASSHRRTDFSYEQYF. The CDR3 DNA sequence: TGTGCCAGCAGCCATCGGCGGACAGACTTCAGCTACGAGCAGTACTTC.

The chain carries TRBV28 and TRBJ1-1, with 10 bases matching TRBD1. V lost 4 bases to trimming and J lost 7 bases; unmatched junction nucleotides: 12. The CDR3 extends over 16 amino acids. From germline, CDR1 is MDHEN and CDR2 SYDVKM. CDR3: CASSSLAWDRGYEAFF. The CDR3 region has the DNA TGTGCCAGCAGTTCCCTAGCATGGGACAGGGGATATGAAGCTTTCTTT.

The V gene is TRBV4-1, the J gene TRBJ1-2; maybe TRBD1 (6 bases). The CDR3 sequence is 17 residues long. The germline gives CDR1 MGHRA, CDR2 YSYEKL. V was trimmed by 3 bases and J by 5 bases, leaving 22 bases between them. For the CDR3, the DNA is TGCGCCAGCAGCCAGAAGGGAGACTATGTTGGGACATATGGCTACACCTTC. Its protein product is CASSQKGDYVGTYGYTF.

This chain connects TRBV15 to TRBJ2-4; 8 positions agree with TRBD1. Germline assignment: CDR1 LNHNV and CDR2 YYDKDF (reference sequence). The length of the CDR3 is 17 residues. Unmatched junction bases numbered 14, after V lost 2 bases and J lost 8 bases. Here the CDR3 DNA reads TGTGCCACCAGCAGAACTCCTGTCAGGGGGCGCTCGGACATTCAGTACTTC. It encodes CATSRTPVRGRSDIQYF.

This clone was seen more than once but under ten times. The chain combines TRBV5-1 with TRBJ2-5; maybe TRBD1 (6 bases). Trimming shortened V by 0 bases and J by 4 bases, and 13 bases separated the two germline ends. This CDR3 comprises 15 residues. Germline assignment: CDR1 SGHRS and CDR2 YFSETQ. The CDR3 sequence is CASSLDTGRGETQYF. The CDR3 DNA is TGCGCCAGCAGCTTGGATACGGGCAGGGGAGAGACCCAGTACTTC.

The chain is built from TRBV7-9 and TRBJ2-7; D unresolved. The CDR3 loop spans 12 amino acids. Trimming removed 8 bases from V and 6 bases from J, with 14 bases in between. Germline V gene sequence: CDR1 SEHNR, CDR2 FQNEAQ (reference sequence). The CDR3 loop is CASESLGSEQYF. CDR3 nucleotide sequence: TGTGCCAGCGAGAGTCTAGGCAGCGAGCAGTACTTC.

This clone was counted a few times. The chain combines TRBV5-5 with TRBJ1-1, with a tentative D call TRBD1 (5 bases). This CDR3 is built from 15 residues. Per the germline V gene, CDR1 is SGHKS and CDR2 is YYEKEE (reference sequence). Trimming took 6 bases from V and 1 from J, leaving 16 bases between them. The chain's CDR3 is CASTPEGRPNTEAFF. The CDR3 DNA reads TGTGCCAGCACCCCGGAGGGACGGCCGAACACTGAAGCTTTCTTT.

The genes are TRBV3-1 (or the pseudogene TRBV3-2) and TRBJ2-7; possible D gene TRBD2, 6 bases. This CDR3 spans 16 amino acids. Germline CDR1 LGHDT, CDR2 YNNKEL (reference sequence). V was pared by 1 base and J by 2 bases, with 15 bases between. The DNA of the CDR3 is TGTGCCAGCAGCCAAGTTACGTCGGGAGTACCCTACGAGCAGTACTTC. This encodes CASSQVTSGVPYEQYF.

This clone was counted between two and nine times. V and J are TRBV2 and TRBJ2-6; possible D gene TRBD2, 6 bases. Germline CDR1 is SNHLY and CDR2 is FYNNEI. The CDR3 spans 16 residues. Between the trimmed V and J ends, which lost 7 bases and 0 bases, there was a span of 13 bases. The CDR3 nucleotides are TGTGCCAGCACCTTGGGAGGTCGCTCTGGGGCCAACGTCCTGACTTTC. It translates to CASTLGGRSGANVLTF.

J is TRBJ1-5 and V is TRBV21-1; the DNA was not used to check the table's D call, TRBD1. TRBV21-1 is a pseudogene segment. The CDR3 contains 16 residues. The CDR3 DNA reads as TGTGCCAGCAACCACCCAGACAGGGGTGGTAATCAGCCCCAGCATTTT. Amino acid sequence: CASNHPDRGGNQPQHF.

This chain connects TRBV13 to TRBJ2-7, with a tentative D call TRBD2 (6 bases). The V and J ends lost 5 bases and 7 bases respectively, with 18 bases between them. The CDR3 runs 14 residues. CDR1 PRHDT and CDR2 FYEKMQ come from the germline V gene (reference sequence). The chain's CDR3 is CASSQGLLIREQYF. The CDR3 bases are TGTGCCAGCAGCCAGGGACTCCTTATCCGGGAGCAGTACTTC.

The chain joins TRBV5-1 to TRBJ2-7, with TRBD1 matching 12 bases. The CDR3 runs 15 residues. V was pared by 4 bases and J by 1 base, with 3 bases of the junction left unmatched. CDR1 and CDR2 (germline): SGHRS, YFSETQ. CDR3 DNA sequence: TGCGCCAGCAGCCAGGGACAGGGGGCTTCCTACGAGCAGTACTTC. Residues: CASSQGQGASYEQYF.

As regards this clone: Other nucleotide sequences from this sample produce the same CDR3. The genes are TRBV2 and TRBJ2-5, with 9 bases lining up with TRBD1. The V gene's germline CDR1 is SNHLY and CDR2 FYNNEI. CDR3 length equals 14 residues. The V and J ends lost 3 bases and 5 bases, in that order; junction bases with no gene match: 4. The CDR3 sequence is CASSEDRGRETQYF. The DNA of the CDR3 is TGTGCCAGCAGTGAGGACAGGGGTAGGGAGACCCAGTACTTC.

The CDR3 DNA is TGCGCCAGCAGCCGAGGGGACAGGACTGAAGCTTTCTTT. Translating it yields CASSRGDRTEAFF. The V call is TRBV5-1, the J call TRBJ1-1; 8 nucleotides align to TRBD1. Germline values: CDR1 SGHRS, CDR2 YFSETQ. There are 13 residues in the CDR3. V trimming: 4 bases; J trimming: 5 bases; junction bases outside the gene matches: 4. Full variable domain (outside the CDR3, taken from reference TRBV5-1 and TRBJ1-1): KAGVTQTPRYLIKTRGQQVTLSCSPISGHRSVSWYQQTPGQGLQFLFEYFSETQRNKGNFPGRFSGRQFSNSRSEMNVSTLELGDSALYLCASSRGDRTEAFFGQGTRLTVV.

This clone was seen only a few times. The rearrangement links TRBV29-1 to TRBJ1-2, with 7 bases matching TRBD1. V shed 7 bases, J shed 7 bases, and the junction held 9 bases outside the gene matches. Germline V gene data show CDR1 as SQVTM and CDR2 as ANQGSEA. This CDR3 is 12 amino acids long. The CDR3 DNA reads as TGCAGCGGACGACAGGGCCCCCTTGGCTACACCTTC. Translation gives CSGRQGPLGYTF.

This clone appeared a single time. In DNA, the CDR3 is TGCAGTGCTAGTTCAGGGGACAGGGGGGTCTATGGCTACACCTTC. Translation gives CSASSGDRGVYGYTF. The chain links TRBV20-1 to TRBJ1-2, with 11 bases matching TRBD1. This CDR3 comprises 15 residues. Germline V gene lookup returns CDR1 DFQATT and CDR2 SNEGSKA (reference sequence). V shed 3 bases and J 4 bases; nucleotides not matched to a gene: 7.